Shown below are 13 T cell receptor beta chains from a single sample sequenced in a study of blood T cell repertoires in COVID-19. Here immunoSEQ multiplex PCR was the method, and the copy in TCRdb shows in-frame clones only, minus some. The data hold tens of thousands of clones, with 70% to 85% observed a single time. The material sequenced was peripheral blood. The source of these receptors is a man aged 65 to 79 with acute or convalescent COVID-19.

The rearrangement links TRBV28 to TRBJ1-2, with D uncertain. Deletions cut 2 bases from V and 3 bases from J, with 13 bases between. Germline V gene data show CDR1 as MDHEN and CDR2 as SYDVKM. There are 15 residues in the CDR3. The CDR3 nucleotides read TGTGCCAGCAGTTTACCGCCCCGACGGGACTATGGCTACACCTTC. Its protein product is CASSLPPRRDYGYTF.

J is TRBJ2-1 and V is TRBV19; TRBD2 matches at 16 bases. This CDR3 contains 19 residues. In germline, CDR1 is LNHDA, CDR2 SQIVND (reference sequence). V gave up 4 bases and J gave up 1 base; unmatched junction bases: 7. The CDR3 bases are TGTGCCAGTAGTACCCGGGGACTAGCGGGGGGGCTGTCCTACAATGAGCAGTTCTTC. Protein: CASSTRGLAGGLSYNEQFF.

V gene TRBV11-2 combines with J gene TRBJ2-5; the match to TRBD2 covers 8 bases. Germline lookup yields CDR1 SGHAT and CDR2 FQNNGV. V trimming: 5 bases; J trimming: 5 bases; junction bases outside the gene matches: 10. The CDR3 length is 15 residues. The CDR3 sequence is CASSVSGTSRETQYF. The CDR3 DNA reads as TGTGCCAGCAGCGTCTCCGGGACTAGTCGCGAGACCCAGTACTTC. Combining the CDR3 with reference TRBV11-2 and TRBJ2-5 gives the whole variable domain EAGVAQSPRYKIIEKRQSVAFWCNPISGHATLYWYQQILGQGPKLLIQFQNNGVVDDSQLPKDRFSAERLKGVDSTLKIQPAKLEDSAVYLCASSVSGTSRETQYFGPGTRLLVL.

The chain uses TRBV5-1 and TRBJ2-2; 8 bases fit TRBD1. The CDR3 spans 15 residues. J gave up 3 bases and V 4 bases, and 5 bases lay outside the gene matches. From germline, CDR1 is SGHRS and CDR2 YFSETQ. CDR3 DNA: TGCGCCAGCAGCCAGGGACAGGCGTACACCGGGGAGCTGTTTTTT. Its protein product is CASSQGQAYTGELFF.

The chain joins TRBV5-1 to TRBJ2-1; the D is unclear. The CDR3 runs to 11 residues. The V gene lost 4 bases and the J gene lost 5 bases, with 4 bases spanning the gap. Looked up from germline, CDR1 is SGHRS and CDR2 is YFSETQ. CDR3 protein: CASSVNNEQFF. CDR3 DNA sequence: TGCGCCAGCAGCGTAAACAATGAGCAGTTCTTC.

The CDR3 sequence is CASSGLPRQFF. The CDR3 DNA reads TGTGCCAGCAGTGGACTCCCCAGGCAGTTCTTC. This chain joins TRBV2 and TRBJ2-1; D gene unclear. Germline V gives CDR1 SNHLY, CDR2 FYNNEI. The length of the CDR3 is 11 residues. V shed 4 bases and J shed 12 bases, with 10 bases lying between them.

This chain uses TRBV7-9 with TRBJ2-1; perhaps TRBD2 as D (6 bases). Per germline, CDR1 SEHNR and CDR2 FQNEAQ (reference sequence). The germline V and J ends were trimmed by 4 bases and 6 bases, with 10 bases remaining between them. This CDR3 contains 13 residues. The CDR3 DNA follows: TGTGCCAGCAGCTCGCGGGACGCCAATGAGCAGTTCTTC. Residues: CASSSRDANEQFF.

This chain joins TRBV24-1 and TRBJ2-1; D remains ambiguous. V was clipped by 3 bases and J by 3 bases, with 11 bases between them. CDR1 KGHDR and CDR2 SFDVKD come from the germline V gene. The CDR3 loop spans 15 amino acids. CDR3 in amino acids: CATSDELGHYNEQFF. DNA of the CDR3: TGTGCCACCAGTGATGAATTGGGCCACTACAATGAGCAGTTCTTC.

This chain links TRBV5-4 with TRBJ2-3; D not certain. Germline lookup yields CDR1 SGHNT and CDR2 YYREEE (reference sequence). V lost 5 bases, J lost 4 bases, and 11 bases lay in between. This CDR3 spans 13 amino acids. This CDR3 reads CASSFTPSDTQYF. DNA of the CDR3: TGTGCCAGCAGTTTCACACCCTCAGATACGCAGTATTTT.

The chain is built from TRBV27 and TRBJ2-5; 8 bases match TRBD1. Germline V gene data show CDR1 as MNHEY and CDR2 as SMNVEV (reference sequence). The trim removed 4 bases at V and 5 bases at J, leaving 3 bases unmatched. This CDR3 comprises 13 residues. CDR3 sequence: CASSSDREETQYF. The CDR3 nucleotides read TGTGCCAGCAGTTCGGACAGGGAGGAGACCCAGTACTTC.

The V call is TRBV11-2, the J call TRBJ2-7; D unclear. CDR1 SGHAT and CDR2 FQNNGV come from the germline V gene. The V end was cut by 3 bases, the J end by 7 bases, with 7 bases between. The CDR3 sequence is 11 residues long. CDR3 sequence reads: CASSLAWEQYF. The CDR3, as DNA: TGTGCCAGCAGCTTGGCCTGGGAGCAGTACTTC.

This clone was seen just once. The V and J genes are TRBV5-1 and TRBJ2-1, with 10 bases fitting TRBD1. The CDR3 sequence is 14 residues long. After removal of 6 bases from V and 12 bases from J, the junction contained 12 bases not matched to a gene. Germline loops: CDR1 SGHRS, CDR2 YFSETQ. The DNA of the CDR3 is TGCGCCAGCAAGGGTGGGACAGGGGTTTTGCCGCAGTTCTTC. Protein: CASKGGTGVLPQFF. The whole variable domain, remainder taken from reference TRBV5-1 and TRBJ2-1, is KAGVTQTPRYLIKTRGQQVTLSCSPISGHRSVSWYQQTPGQGLQFLFEYFSETQRNKGNFPGRFSGRQFSNSRSEMNVSTLELGDSALYLCASKGGTGVLPQFFGPGTRLTVL.

This chain uses TRBV3-1 (or the pseudogene TRBV3-2) with TRBJ2-5; D possibly corresponds to TRBD1 (6 bases). V shed 1 base and J shed 5 bases, with 11 bases lying between them. The length of the CDR3 is 14 residues. Germline V gene sequence: CDR1 LGHDT, CDR2 YNNKEL (reference sequence). The CDR3 reads CASSQGDTRETQYF. CDR3 coding DNA: TGTGCCAGCAGCCAAGGGGACACAAGGGAGACCCAGTACTTC.